The clone carrying this T cell receptor beta chain was seen many times. Its antigen is still unknown. This entry comes from a study of early T cells in non-severe SARS-CoV-2 infection. Findings and limits, study-wide: Matching with VDJdb favored anti-spike CD8 responses (missing private and CD4 specificities).

Unique molecular identifiers (one per individual cDNA molecule) were attached. TCRdb processed the 5' RACE reads anew with MiXCR; each CDR3 protein has one entry. The repertoire holds approximately 98,000 distinct CDR3 sequences, around 10% seen once, with 3% to 3.5% in the top ten. Looked up from germline, CDR1 is SQVTM and CDR2 is ANQGSEA. The CDR3 covers 12 residues. The V end lost 6 bases, the J end lost 4 bases, and 12 bases lay between the germline ends. Input material: whole blood. The TCR was taken from an adult who was a healthcare worker with PCR-confirmed SARS-CoV-2 infection or an uninfected control (not recorded which). This rearrangement joins TRBV29-1 to TRBJ1-2; D possibly corresponds to TRBD1 (5 bases). CDR3 residues: CSVVDSSYGYTF. CDR3 sequence (DNA): TGCAGCGTCGTTGACAGTTCCTATGGCTACACCTTC. Variable domain in full (rest from reference TRBV29-1 and TRBJ1-2): SAVISQKPSRDICQRGTSLTIQCQVDSQVTMMFWYRQQPGQSLTLIATANQGSEATYESGFVIDKFPISRPNLTFSTLTVSNMSPEDSSIYLCSVVDSSYGYTFGSGTRLTVV.